This TCR beta chain was recovered during a study of control samples from healthy donors and cancer patients. Some clones are missing from TCRdb's copy, which holds only in-frame ones; the method was immunoSEQ multiplex PCR. Seen here are approximately 110,000 clones, 80% to 95% observed once, and the top ten hold 7.8%. The sample consisted of blood. The source of this sequence is a woman aged 18-29 years in good health.

The CDR3 bases are TGTGCCAGCGTCAGTACTTTTAAGGGGAACACTGAAGCTTTCTTT. Protein sequence: CASVSTFKGNTEAFF. V usage is TRBV6-5 and J usage is TRBJ1-1; no reliable D call. V was trimmed by 8 bases and J by 1 base, leaving 17 bases between them. CDR1 is MNHEY and CDR2 is SVGAGI in the germline V gene. This CDR3 comprises 15 residues.